The text below deals with one TCR beta chain. What this receptor recognizes is not known. No base qualities exist here, and no much larger clone lies one base off it. These data are taken from a study of Ad26.COV2.S vaccination and SARS-CoV-2 variants (dated by TCRdb to about 2021). Notes on the research overall: Vaccine-arm donors were drawn from COV1001, a multicentre, randomized, double-blind, placebo-controlled phase I-IIa trial of Ad26.COV2.S in healthy adults. Ad26.COV2.S was administered intramuscularly at a dose of 5x10^10 or 1x10^11 viral particles, either as one shot or as two shots given 56 days apart. Sequencing of the TCRbeta repertoire served to evaluate the specificity and breadth of SARS-CoV-2-reactive T cell receptors following Ad26.COV2.S vaccination. A total of approximately 32 samples were included in the TCR-sequenced set, comprising some 20 Ad26.COV2.S vaccine recipients, 5 placebo recipients and 8 SARS-CoV-2 convalescent individuals. Trial participants were randomized into five groups of five: low-dose or high-dose Ad26.COV2.S given once or twice, or placebo on both occasions. Throughout the experiments and outcome assessment, investigators stayed blinded to trial group allocation.

Measured from the cysteine to the phenylalanine, the CDR3 is 16 residues long. Only the CDR3 DNA stays, 48 bases, in frame from base 1. The germline V and J ends show losses of 4 bases and 5 bases respectively, and no gene match explains 11 bases of the junction. CDR1 and CDR2, looked up from the germline V gene, are MDHEN and SYDVKM. The treatment or condition label for this specimen denotes: roughly 20 received Ad26.COV2.S at low or high dose, single or two shots; roughly five received placebo; per-sample allocation not given. For vaccine and placebo recipients, repertoires were sequenced using samples collected on day 63 after the first injection. Cohort 1b enrolled some 25 adults aged 18-55 years at a single site in Boston, USA, between 29 July and 7 August 2020. Ad26.COV2.S was a replication-incompetent adenovirus type 26 vector expressing a prefusion-stabilized SARS-CoV-2 spike protein from the original Wuhan strain.

TCRbeta CDR3 regions were sequenced with the immunoSEQ Assay. After extraction, genomic DNA underwent amplification by bias-controlled multiplex PCR, followed by high-throughput sequencing. Under the source paper's analysis protocol: To quantify the absolute abundance of every unique TCRbeta CDR3 region, sequences were collapsed and filtered. T cell fraction was estimated by normalizing TCRbeta template counts to usable DNA, which was measured by amplifying reference genes present in all nucleated cells. Repertoire TCRs were annotated as SARS-CoV-2-specific when V gene, CDR3 amino acid sequence and J gene were exactly matched to a known reactive TCR set. The reference SARS-CoV-2 TCR set came from MIRA and was filtered for enrichment in COVID-19-positive ImmuneCODE repertoires, removing public or cross-reactive TCRs. Based on the MIRA antigens, annotated TCRs were further analysed at the level of specific ORF or position within ORF. Breadth was defined as the number of annotated unique rearrangements divided by the total number of unique productive rearrangements, and depth was defined as the summed frequency of the annotated unique rearrangements. Group comparisons of TCR breadth used two-sided Wilcoxon rank-sum tests. What TCRdb holds here is the immuneACCESS table cut down to in-frame rearrangements. Part of the clones is not present; checked against another copy, under half of the missing clones reflect an unresolved V gene, and the others are unexplained. V, J and clone size reflect that table, while D and trimming were determined from the DNA. The sample table lists around 450,000 clones, about 92% of them with a count of one. The leading ten clones occupy approximately 4.5% of the sample.

What the research found in general, with its limitations: Spike-specific TCR breadth was higher in Ad26.COV2.S recipients than in placebo recipients (P = 0.0014). Comparing responses between vaccine doses or regimens was not something the study was powered to do. According to the authors, total T cell responses may have been underestimated by the TCR breadth and depth analyses. Vaccine and placebo recipients had comparable non-spike TCR breadth, which fits with the vaccine containing only spike. After vaccination, substantial breadth of spike-specific CD8+ and CD4+ T cell responses was reported.

The source material was peripheral blood, sampled in a trial of Ad26.COV2.S vaccine versus placebo. Here the chain combines TRBV28 and TRBJ2-1; 7 central nucleotides agree with TRBD2. This receptor was identified in a person between 18 and 59 years old who received the Ad26.COV2.S COVID-19 vaccine or a placebo. The DNA sequence reads TGTGCCAGCAGTTCAACGCGGGAGATCCGCCACAATGAGCAGTTCTTC. Translated, this is CASSSTREIRHNEQFF.